The 17 T cell receptor beta chains below come from one sample, sequenced in a study of cytomegalovirus exposure and HLA in healthy donors. The primer mix had 60 Vbeta and 13 Jbeta primers. TCRdb keeps only in-frame clones here, not all; method: immunoSEQ multiplex PCR. This table lists around 130,000 clones. The sequenced material came from PBMCs. These receptors came from a woman between 40 and 50 years old in good health and CMV-seronegative.

V usage is TRBV9 and J usage is TRBJ2-7; TRBD1 might be the D (5 bases). Trimming took 3 bases from V and 2 from J, leaving 12 bases between them. Germline loops: CDR1 SGDLS, CDR2 YYNGEE. This CDR3 spans 14 amino acids. The CDR3 sequence is CASSAGGAAYEQYF. The CDR3 nucleotides are TGTGCCAGCAGCGCCGGTGGGGCAGCCTACGAGCAGTACTTC.

V and J are TRBV19 and TRBJ1-6, with 7 bases that match TRBD1. The CDR3 is 15 amino acids. Trimming at V came to 4 bases and at J to 7 bases, leaving 7 bases not matched to a gene. The V gene's germline CDR1 is LNHDA and CDR2 SQIVND (reference sequence). CDR3 coding DNA: TGTGCCAGTAGTACGGGACAGAGGAGGAATTCACCCCTCCACTTT. Encoded protein: CASSTGQRRNSPLHF.

V usage is TRBV7-9 and J usage is TRBJ2-7; D is unresolved. The CDR3 totals 12 residues. The germline V and J ends were trimmed by 5 bases and 2 bases, with 7 bases remaining between them. From germline, CDR1 is SEHNR and CDR2 FQNEAQ (reference sequence). The DNA of the CDR3 is TGTGCCAGCAGCCAGGTACCCTACGAGCAGTACTTC. It encodes CASSQVPYEQYF.

V is TRBV7-2 and J is TRBJ2-2, with 9 bases matching TRBD1. V was pared by 5 bases and J by 6 bases, with 4 bases of the junction left unmatched. The V gene's germline CDR1 is SGHTA and CDR2 FQGNSA. The CDR3 contains 14 residues. The CDR3 is CASSRQGDAGELFF. CDR3 DNA: TGTGCCAGCAGCCGACAGGGGGACGCCGGGGAGCTGTTTTTT.

The chain carries TRBV7-2 and TRBJ2-1, with D possibly TRBD2 on 5 matching bases. In germline, CDR1 is SGHTA, CDR2 FQGNSA. This CDR3 contains 15 residues. V was trimmed by 2 bases and J by 0 bases, leaving 8 bases between them. The CDR3 nucleotides read TGTGCCAGCAGCTTACAGACTACCTCCTACAATGAGCAGTTCTTC. Its protein product is CASSLQTTSYNEQFF.

The chain employs TRBV5-1 and TRBJ1-2, with a weak D call TRBD1 (6 bases). Germline values: CDR1 SGHRS, CDR2 YFSETQ. V was cut by 4 bases and J by 8 bases, with 24 bases left in between. The CDR3 contains 16 residues. CDR3 amino acids: CASSPRTDRTSKGYTF. The DNA for the CDR3 is TGCGCCAGCAGCCCGAGGACAGACCGCACGTCTAAAGGCTACACCTTC.

The rearrangement joins TRBV6-5 to TRBJ2-7; TRBD1 agrees at 8 bases. CDR1 and CDR2 (germline): MNHEY, SVGAGI. The CDR3 spans 14 residues. With V trimmed by 2 bases and J by 7 bases, 7 bases remained unmatched. DNA for the CDR3: TGTGCCAGCAGTTACCCGGCAGGGGGCGGGGAGCAGTACTTC. As protein: CASSYPAGGGEQYF.

The chain carries TRBV14 and TRBJ1-4; tentatively, D is TRBD1 (6 bases). V gave up 4 bases and J gave up 2 bases, with 14 bases separating them. This CDR3 region has 16 residues. CDR1 is SGHDN, CDR2 FVKESK, per germline. CDR3 in amino acids: CASSRTAGATNEKLFF. The CDR3 bases are TGTGCCAGCAGCCGCACGGCAGGGGCCACTAATGAAAAACTGTTTTTT.

This chain connects TRBV5-4 to TRBJ1-2, with D possibly being TRBD1 (6 bases). This CDR3 spans 13 amino acids. V lost 4 bases and J lost 7, with 14 bases in between. From germline, CDR1 is SGHNT and CDR2 YYREEE (reference sequence). The DNA of the CDR3 is TGTGCCAGCAGCCCCGGGGCAGGGGTTGGCTACACCTTC. Amino acids: CASSPGAGVGYTF. The variable domain in full, with the rest retrieved from reference TRBV5-4 and TRBJ1-2, is ETGVTQSPTHLIKTRGQQVTLRCSSQSGHNTVSWYQQALGQGPQFIFQYYREEENGRGNFPPRFSGLQFPNYSSELNVNALELDDSALYLCASSPGAGVGYTFGSGTRLTVV.

The chain couples TRBV2 to TRBJ1-5; D is possibly TRBD1 (5 bases). V lost 6 bases and J lost 2, with 20 bases in between. CDR1 and CDR2 (germline): SNHLY, FYNNEI. The length of the CDR3 is 17 residues. This CDR3 is CASRLQVPLWGNQPQHF. Written as DNA, the CDR3 is TGTGCCAGCAGACTACAGGTCCCCTTATGGGGCAATCAGCCCCAGCATTTT. Filled out from reference TRBV2 and TRBJ1-5, the complete variable domain reads EPEVTQTPSHQVTQMGQEVILRCVPISNHLYFYWYRQILGQKVEFLVSFYNNEISEKSEIFDDQFSVERPDGSNFTLKIRSTKLEDSAMYFCASRLQVPLWGNQPQHFGDGTRLSIL.

This chain joins TRBV6-6 and TRBJ2-5; 8 bases match TRBD1. The J call may be faulty, since TRBJ2-7 better matches the DNA end. There are 16 residues in the CDR3. Looked up from germline, CDR1 is MNHNY and CDR2 is SVGAGI (reference sequence). CDR3 bases: TGTGCCAGCAGTTACTCGACCGAGACAGGGGCCTACGAGCAGTACTTC. This sequence encodes CASSYSTETGAYEQYF.

The chain links TRBV7-9 to TRBJ2-7; 10 bases are shared with TRBD1. V gave up 0 bases and J gave up 5 bases; unmatched junction bases: 7. This CDR3 region has 16 residues. CDR1 and CDR2 (germline): SEHNR, FQNEAQ (reference sequence). The CDR3: CASSLAGTGAVNEQYF. In DNA form, the CDR3 reads TGTGCCAGCAGCTTAGCGGGGACAGGGGCCGTCAACGAGCAGTACTTC.

This rearrangement joins TRBV28 to TRBJ1-2; the match to TRBD1 covers 9 bases. Germline V gene data show CDR1 as MDHEN and CDR2 as SYDVKM. V trimming: 5 bases; J trimming: 2 bases; junction bases outside the gene matches: 3. This CDR3 has 14 residues. This CDR3 is CASSGQGTNYGYTF. The CDR3 DNA sequence: TGTGCCAGCAGTGGACAGGGGACAAACTATGGCTACACCTTC.

V usage is TRBV6-5 and J usage is TRBJ1-5; TRBD1 matches at 9 bases. Germline V gene data show CDR1 as MNHEY and CDR2 as SVGAGI. The CDR3 has 15 residues. The J segment lost 3 bases and the V segment lost 6 bases, leaving 6 bases of the junction unmatched. CDR3: CASRYTGGSNQPQHF. The CDR3 nucleotides read TGTGCCAGCAGGTACACAGGGGGCTCCAATCAGCCCCAGCATTTT.

The chain links TRBV2 to TRBJ1-2, with 7 bases that match TRBD1. With V trimmed by 8 bases and J by 3 bases, 6 bases remained unmatched. The CDR3 totals 13 residues. Germline V gives CDR1 SNHLY, CDR2 FYNNEI. The CDR3 here is CASVVGTDYGYTF. CDR3 coding DNA: TGTGCCAGCGTAGTCGGGACAGACTATGGCTACACCTTC.

The chain carries TRBV7-6 and TRBJ2-1; D gene uncertain. Germline assignment: CDR1 SGHVS and CDR2 FNYEAQ. The CDR3 covers 14 residues. Trimming took 1 base from V and 2 from J, leaving 6 bases between them. CDR3 sequence: CASSLEITYNEQFF. The CDR3 DNA is TGTGCCAGCAGCTTAGAAATTACCTACAATGAGCAGTTCTTC.

The chain links TRBV19 to TRBJ1-4; D is unclear. V was shortened by 1 base and J by 0 bases, with 3 bases between the two germline ends. The germline gives CDR1 LNHDA, CDR2 SQIVND (reference sequence). The CDR3 contains 14 residues. The CDR3 nucleotides read TGTGCCAGTAGTATAGCGGCAACTAATGAAAAACTGTTTTTT. Translating it yields CASSIAATNEKLFF.